The rows below give T cell receptor beta chains drawn from one sample of a study of shared clonotypes between healthy human individuals. Measured with immunoSEQ multiplex PCR; TCRdb has only the in-frame clones, and not every one. Of 1.6 million or so clones listed, over 95% are singletons. The specimen sequenced was naive CD4+ T cells sorted from blood. The receptors derive from a man aged 25-45 years in good health. Each CDR3 is given without its conserved first and last residue.

>TRBV6-1|TRBJ2-3
ASSGRLAGGPRPDTQY
>TRBV15|TRBJ2-7
ATSREVAGGREQY
>TRBV4-2|TRBJ1-5
ASSPHRGLGQPQH
>TRBV5-5|TRBJ1-3
ASTIRPMTVSGNTIY
>TRBV28|TRBJ2-5
ASSTPGGKETQY
>TRBV5-1|TRBJ2-5
ASSLGLAGEGETQY
>TRBV7-9|TRBJ2-2
ASSYGQGDTGELF
>TRBV6-5|TRBJ1-5
ASTPLGGSNQPQH
>TRBV28|TRBJ1-1
ASSLSGVAAF
>TRBV5-8|TRBJ1-5
ASSLYLLMGNQPQH
>TRBV18|TRBJ2-3
ASSEATDTQY
>TRBV5-1|TRBJ2-7
ASSPDGTYEQY
>TRBV5-1|TRBJ2-5
ASSTGRQETQY
>TRBV5-4|TRBJ2-7
ASSLAPAGQGVYEQY
>TRBV19|TRBJ1-3
ASIPGASSGNTIY
>TRBV29-1|TRBJ2-7
SVEDVGGLNSYEQY
>TRBV5-4|TRBJ1-1
ASTRGQNTEAF
>TRBV19|TRBJ1-5
ASSLGMSQH
>TRBV2|TRBJ1-4
ASRAGTENEKLF
>TRBV18|TRBJ1-3
ASSPRDIAGNTIY
>TRBV10-2|TRBJ2-7
ASSLNNPNYYEQY
>TRBV7-8|TRBJ2-1
ASSLVSALSYNEQF
>TRBV28|TRBJ2-3
ASSLGQDGTDTQY
>TRBV7-2|TRBJ2-5
ASSLGNRETQY
>TRBV6-5|TRBJ1-2
ASSFKSVGTVYGYT
>TRBV18|TRBJ2-1
ASSQGLAFRSYNEQF
>TRBV29-1|TRBJ2-5
SVEGVPETQY
>TRBV18|TRBJ1-5
ASSRQEDQPQH
>TRBV18|TRBJ2-5
ASSPRLAGRETQY
>TRBV5-5|TRBJ2-5
ASSPVASVKETQY
>TRBV6-5|TRBJ2-7
ASSYLSGNSYEQY
>TRBV5-1|TRBJ2-3
ASSLIAGGVTNTDTQY
>TRBV15|TRBJ2-3
ATSRLAGNTDTQY
>TRBV4-1|TRBJ1-3
ASSQGTVPHRGNTIY
>TRBV5-6|TRBJ2-7
ASSLPVGYEQY
>TRBV5-4|TRBJ1-5
ASSLVAGGLNQPQH
>TRBV5-6|TRBJ2-1
ASSSLAVSSYNEQF
>TRBV28|TRBJ2-7
ASSRGGEQY
>TRBV29-1|TRBJ2-3
SSLDRNTDTQY
>TRBV4-3|TRBJ2-5
ASSLSRVGEGTQY
>TRBV7-6|TRBJ2-1
ASSLASRAVNNEQF
>TRBV27|TRBJ1-4
ASSLGGFGEKLF
>TRBV29-1|TRBJ1-1
SVVLSARRAF
>TRBV5-1|TRBJ2-3
ASSLDLAGNTQY
>TRBV10-3|TRBJ2-2
AIKVGAVTGELF
>TRBV27|TRBJ2-3
ASSSQIGVATQY
>TRBV30|TRBJ2-7
AWSDSSYEQY
>TRBV28|TRBJ1-5
ASSIPRTGVYQPQH
>TRBV18|TRBJ2-7
ASSTTSESGSYEQY